Listed below are T cell receptor beta chains from one sample, sequenced in a study of shared clonotypes between healthy human individuals. Only in-frame clones appear in the TCRdb table, and some are missing; sequencing was by immunoSEQ multiplex PCR. The data contain about 1 million clones, about 80% of them singletons. Material for sequencing was memory CD4+ T cells sorted from blood. These receptors were obtained from a man aged 18 to 29 in good health. The CDR3 runs from the conserved cysteine through the conserved F or W. The order of the fields is CDR3 DNA, CDR3 protein, clone size, J gene, V gene, D gene. The D gene is left open where the match is weak. A clone size is listed for some rows: how often the clone was seen (once, few, many), or a class if it is expanded.

TGTGCCAGCAGCTTAACCTCCCCGGGACGGCAGAATGAAAAACTGTTTTTT CASSLTSPGRQNEKLFF - TRBJ1-4 TRBV7-9 -
TGTGCCTGGAGCAAACGGGGCAGCGTAAGCAATCAGCCCCAGCATTTT CAWSKRGSVSNQPQHF few TRBJ1-5 TRBV30 -
TGTGCCAGCAGGTCTCAGGGGATTGACGGGGAGCTGTTTTTT CASRSQGIDGELFF - TRBJ2-2 TRBV6-5 -
TGCGCCAGCAGTGAGGGGGGGAACACTGAAGCTTTCTTT CASSEGGNTEAFF once TRBJ1-1 TRBV10-1 -
TGTGCCAGCGGTCGGCAGGGTATTGATACGCAGTATTTT CASGRQGIDTQYF few TRBJ2-3 TRBV6-1 -
TGTGCCAGCAGCTTGTGGTTAGCGGGGGGTTACAATGAGCAGTTCTTC CASSLWLAGGYNEQFF - TRBJ2-1 TRBV5-4 TRBD2
TGCGCCAGCAGCCAGACAGGGAGCAATCAGCCCCAGCATTTT CASSQTGSNQPQHF few TRBJ1-5 TRBV4-1 TRBD1
TGTGCCATCAGGAGTGAACTGGAGACCCAGTACTTC CAIRSELETQYF - TRBJ2-5 TRBV10-3 -
TGTGCCAGTAGCGACCCCGGAGGGAGGATATCACCCCTCCACTTT CASSDPGGRISPLHF many TRBJ1-6 TRBV6-1 -
TGTGCCAGCAGCGTAACCGACAGGGGGCAACAGTCACCCCTCCACTTT CASSVTDRGQQSPLHF few TRBJ1-6 TRBV9 TRBD1
TGTGCCAGCAGCCAGCTGTATTCGCAGGGGGCAAATTCACCCCTCCACTTT CASSQLYSQGANSPLHF few TRBJ1-6 TRBV11-1 TRBD1
TGTGCCAGCAAAGTAAAGGGTCGAGGAAGGTGCGAGCAGTACTTC CASKVKGRGRCEQYF - TRBJ2-7 TRBV7-9 -
TGTGCCAGCAGCTGGACTAGCGGGAGTGCAGATACGCAGTATTTT CASSWTSGSADTQYF - TRBJ2-3 TRBV7-9 TRBD2
TGTGCCAGCAGTGAAGCTGTGTTCCACACCGGGGAGCTGTTTTTT CASSEAVFHTGELFF - TRBJ2-2 TRBV6-1 -